This entry is about one T cell receptor (beta chain). Primed by a sample-barcoded 5' primer and a J-beta primer mix, a second PCR proceeded for 7 to 11 cycles. TCRdb analysed the 5' RACE reads with MiXCR anew, one entry per CDR3 protein. The repertoire holds roughly 800,000 distinct CDR3 sequences, with roughly 64% as singletons. These data are taken from a study of blood T cells in healthy people across ages. Overall study context: About one barcoded beta molecule per two T cells was captured by template switching.

V lost 1 base to trimming and J lost 2 bases, with 7 bases between them. Germline values: CDR1 PRHDT, CDR2 FYEKMQ (reference sequence). The CDR3 is 14 residues long. Those donating, healthy Caucasian individuals from Russia, were aged roughly 6 to 95. The sequenced material came from blood. The receptor was derived from a man aged 25 to 40 in good health. The rearrangement joins TRBV13 to TRBJ2-3; no definite D call. The CDR3 protein is CASSLVLNTDTQYF. CDR3 sequence (DNA): TGTGCCAGCAGCTTAGTTCTCAACACAGATACGCAGTATTTT.